The clone carrying this T cell receptor beta chain was observed once. Its cognate antigen is unknown. These data are taken from a study of T cell responses to AZD1222 COVID-19 vaccine. Study-level points and caveats: It was only after the peak T cell response that any repertoires were sampled.

Germline CDR1 and CDR2: SGHDN and FVKESK. Trimming took 4 bases from V and 9 from J, leaving 10 bases between them. This CDR3 has 13 amino acids. TCRdb keeps only in-frame clones here, not all; method: immunoSEQ multiplex PCR. The sample has some 150,000 clones; roughly 84% are singletons. The origin of this receptor is an adult who received the AZD1222 COVID-19 vaccine. The specimen was peripheral blood, collected 28 days after the second AZD1222 dose. The chain has TRBV14 and TRBJ1-6; D gene unclear. CDR3 coding DNA: TGTGCCAGCAGCCCAGGCGGATCTTCACCCCTCCACTTT. Encoded protein: CASSPGGSSPLHF.